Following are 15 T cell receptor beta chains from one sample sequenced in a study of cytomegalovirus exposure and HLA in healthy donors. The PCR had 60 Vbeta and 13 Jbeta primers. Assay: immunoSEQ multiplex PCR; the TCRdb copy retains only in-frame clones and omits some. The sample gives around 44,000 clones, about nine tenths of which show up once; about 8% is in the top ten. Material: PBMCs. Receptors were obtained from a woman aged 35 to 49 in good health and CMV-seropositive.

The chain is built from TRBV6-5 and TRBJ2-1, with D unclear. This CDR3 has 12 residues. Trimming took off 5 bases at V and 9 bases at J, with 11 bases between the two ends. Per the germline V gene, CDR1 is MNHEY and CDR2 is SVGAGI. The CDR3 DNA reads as TGTGCCAGCAGTGCCCTAGGCGGTGAGCAGTTCTTC. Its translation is CASSALGGEQFF.

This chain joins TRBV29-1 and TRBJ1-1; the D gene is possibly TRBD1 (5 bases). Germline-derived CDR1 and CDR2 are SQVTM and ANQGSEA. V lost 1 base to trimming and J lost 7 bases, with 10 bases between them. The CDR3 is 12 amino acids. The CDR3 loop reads CSVEGWQGEAFF. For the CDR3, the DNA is TGCAGCGTTGAAGGTTGGCAGGGTGAAGCTTTCTTT.

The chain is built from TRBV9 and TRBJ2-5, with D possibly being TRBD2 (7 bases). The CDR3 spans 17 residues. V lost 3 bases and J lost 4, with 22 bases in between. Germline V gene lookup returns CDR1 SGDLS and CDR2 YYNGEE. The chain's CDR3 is CASSAGGAGIVPETQYF. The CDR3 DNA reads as TGTGCCAGCAGCGCTGGGGGGGCGGGAATCGTTCCAGAGACCCAGTACTTC. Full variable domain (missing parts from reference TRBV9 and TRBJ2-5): DSGVTQTPKHLITATGQRVTLRCSPRSGDLSVYWYQQSLDQGLQFLIQYYNGEERAKGNILERFSAQQFPDLHSELNLSSLELGDSALYFCASSAGGAGIVPETQYFGPGTRLLVL.

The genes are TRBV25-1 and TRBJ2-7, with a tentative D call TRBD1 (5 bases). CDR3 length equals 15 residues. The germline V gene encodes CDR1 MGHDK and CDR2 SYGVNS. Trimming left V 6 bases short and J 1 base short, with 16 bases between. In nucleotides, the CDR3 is TGTGCCAGCAGCTCCCCAGGGTTGAGTTCCTACGAGCAGTACTTC. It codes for CASSSPGLSSYEQYF.

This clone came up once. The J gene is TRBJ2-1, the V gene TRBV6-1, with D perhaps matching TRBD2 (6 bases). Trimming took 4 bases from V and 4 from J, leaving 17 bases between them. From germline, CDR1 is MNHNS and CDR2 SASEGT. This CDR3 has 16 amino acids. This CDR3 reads CASSASLAVPYNEQFF. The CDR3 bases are TGTGCCAGCAGTGCTTCTTTAGCGGTTCCATACAATGAGCAGTTCTTC.

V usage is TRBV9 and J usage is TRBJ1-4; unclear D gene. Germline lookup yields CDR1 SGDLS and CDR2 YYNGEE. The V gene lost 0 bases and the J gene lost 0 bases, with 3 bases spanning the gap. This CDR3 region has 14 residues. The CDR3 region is CASSVDTTNEKLFF. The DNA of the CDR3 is TGTGCCAGCAGCGTAGATACAACTAATGAAAAACTGTTTTTT.

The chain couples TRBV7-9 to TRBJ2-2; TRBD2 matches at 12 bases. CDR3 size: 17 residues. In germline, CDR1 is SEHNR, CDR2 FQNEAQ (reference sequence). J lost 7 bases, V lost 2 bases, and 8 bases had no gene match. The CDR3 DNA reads TGTGCCAGCAGCTTAAGTCTAGCGGGAGGGCTGAACGGGGAGCTGTTTTTT. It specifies CASSLSLAGGLNGELFF.

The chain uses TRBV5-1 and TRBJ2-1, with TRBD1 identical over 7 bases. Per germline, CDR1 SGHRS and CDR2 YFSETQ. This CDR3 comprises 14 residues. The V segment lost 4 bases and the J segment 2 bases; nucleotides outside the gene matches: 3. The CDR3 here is CASSLGTAYNEQFF. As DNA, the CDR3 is TGCGCCAGCAGCCTCGGGACAGCCTACAATGAGCAGTTCTTC.

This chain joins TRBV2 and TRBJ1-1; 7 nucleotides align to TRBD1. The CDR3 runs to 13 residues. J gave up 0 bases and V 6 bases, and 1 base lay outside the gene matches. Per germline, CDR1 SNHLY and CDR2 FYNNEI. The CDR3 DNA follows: TGTGCCAGCAGACAGGGGCTGAACACTGAAGCTTTCTTT. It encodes CASRQGLNTEAFF.

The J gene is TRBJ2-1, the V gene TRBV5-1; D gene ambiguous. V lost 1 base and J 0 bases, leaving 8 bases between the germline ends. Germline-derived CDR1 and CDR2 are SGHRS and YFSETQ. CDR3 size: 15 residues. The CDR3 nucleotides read TGCGCCAGCAGCTTGAACCGAGGCTCCTACAATGAGCAGTTCTTC. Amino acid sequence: CASSLNRGSYNEQFF.

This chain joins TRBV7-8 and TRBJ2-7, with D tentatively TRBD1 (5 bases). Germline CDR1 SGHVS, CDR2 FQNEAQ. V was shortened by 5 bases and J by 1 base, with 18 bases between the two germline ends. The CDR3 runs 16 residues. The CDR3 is CASSLKLGALSYEQYF. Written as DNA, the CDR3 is TGTGCCAGCAGCCTCAAGTTAGGGGCCCTATCCTACGAGCAGTACTTC. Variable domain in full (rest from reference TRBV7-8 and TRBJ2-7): GAGVSQSPRYKVAKRGQDVALRCDPISGHVSLFWYQQALGQGPEFLTYFQNEAQLDKSGLPSDRFFAERPEGSVSTLKIQRTQQEDSAVYLCASSLKLGALSYEQYFGPGTRLTVT.

CDR3: CASSYSTQGENEQFF. The CDR3, as DNA: TGTGCCAGCAGTTACTCGACCCAGGGGGAAAATGAGCAGTTCTTC. This chain joins TRBV7-9 and TRBJ2-1, with TRBD1 identical over 7 bases. CDR1 is SEHNR, CDR2 FQNEAQ, per germline (reference sequence). The CDR3 loop spans 15 amino acids. After removal of 6 bases from V and 7 bases from J, the junction contained 12 bases not matched to a gene.

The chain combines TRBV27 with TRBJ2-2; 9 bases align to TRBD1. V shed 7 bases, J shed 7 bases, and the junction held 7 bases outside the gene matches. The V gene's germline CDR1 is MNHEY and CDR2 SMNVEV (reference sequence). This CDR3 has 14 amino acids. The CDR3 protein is CASTRTGVNGELFF. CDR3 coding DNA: TGTGCCAGCACCCGGACAGGGGTTAACGGGGAGCTGTTTTTT.

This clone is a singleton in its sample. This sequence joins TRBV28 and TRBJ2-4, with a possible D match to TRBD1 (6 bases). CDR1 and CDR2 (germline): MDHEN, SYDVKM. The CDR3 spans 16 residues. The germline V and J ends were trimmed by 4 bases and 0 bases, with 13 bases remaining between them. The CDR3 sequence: CASSSTGIVAKNIQYF. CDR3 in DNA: TGTGCCAGCAGTTCGACAGGAATTGTAGCCAAAAACATTCAGTACTTC.

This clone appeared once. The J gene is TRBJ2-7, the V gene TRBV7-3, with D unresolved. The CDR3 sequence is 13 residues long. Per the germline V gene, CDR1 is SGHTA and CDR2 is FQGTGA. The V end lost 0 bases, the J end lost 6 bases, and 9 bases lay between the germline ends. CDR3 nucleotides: TGTGCCAGCAGCTTAACCAGTCTCTCCGAGCAGTACTTC. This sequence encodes CASSLTSLSEQYF.